This T cell receptor beta chain is drawn from a study of vaccination and CD4 T cells after COVID-19. The wider study: A positive SARS-CoV-2 nasal swab PCR result was recorded for each convalescent patient; about nine were mild and one severe. Between diagnosis and the drawing of post-COVID samples lay a median around 100 days (range 35 to 161).

Cultured CD4+ T cells had their DNA profiled by the Oncomine TCR Beta short-read assay. TCRdb ran MiXCR on the PCR reads and lists one entry per CDR3 protein. Among about 12,000 distinct CDR3 sequences listed, about 40% were seen once. The trim removed 7 bases at V and 2 bases at J, leaving 6 bases unmatched. CDR1 LNHDA and CDR2 SQIVND come from the germline V gene (reference sequence). CDR3 size: 16 residues. Only one count was recorded for this clonotype. What it binds is unknown. Treatment noted: roughly ten-day PBMC culture with coronavirus spike peptide pools or control peptides (ViraFEST assay). Once peptide pools had expanded antigen-specific T cells, ViraFEST sequenced TCRs.

The sequence was collected from a human donor who had recovered from COVID-19. The V call is TRBV19, the J call TRBJ2-6, with 9 bases that match TRBD1. Material for sequencing was CD4+ T cells from blood, cultured in vitro. CDR3 bases: TGTGCCAGTATAAAAACAGGGGGCCCTGGGGCCAACGTCCTGACTTTC. It yields the protein CASIKTGGPGANVLTF.